These 28 T cell receptor beta chains came from one sample sequenced in a study of CD8 T cells in ankylosing spondylitis (TCRdb year 2017). Preparation of the library involved 5' RACE. The instrument given in TCRdb is Illumina HiSeq 2500. In TCRdb, the public reads were trimmed at Q25 with fastp and aligned with MiXCR, with productive beta chains retained. Merged by CDR3 protein, the rows form single entries marked with the most common genes and DNA. The sample table records around 330,000 distinct CDR3 sequences; 11% of these occur just once. The ten top clones hold about a tenth of the sample. Sequenced: blood, either unsorted or a sorted T cell fraction (not recorded which). These receptors were taken from a female donor with ankylosing spondylitis or in good health (not recorded which).

There are many counts of this clonotype. This chain uses TRBV4-1 with TRBJ1-2; D is undetermined. The germline V gene has CDR1 MGHRA and CDR2 YSYEKL. The CDR3 length is 12 residues. Trimming left V 3 bases short and J 8 bases short, with 10 bases between. The CDR3 protein is CASSHFTGGYTF. DNA for the CDR3: TGCGCCAGCAGCCACTTCACGGGGGGCTACACCTTC.

This sequence joins TRBV28 and TRBJ2-7; possible D gene TRBD2, 5 bases. The V gene's germline CDR1 is MDHEN and CDR2 SYDVKM. V was trimmed by 7 bases and J by 3 bases, leaving 16 bases between them. The CDR3 runs to 14 residues. The CDR3 loop is CASTSWNEGYEQYF. The CDR3 coding sequence is TGTGCCAGCACTTCGTGGAACGAGGGCTACGAGCAGTACTTC.

The chain has TRBV29-1 and TRBJ2-5; TRBD1 matches 8 bases. The V segment lost 5 bases and the J segment 2 bases; nucleotides outside the gene matches: 4. The CDR3 extends over 13 amino acids. Germline assignment: CDR1 SQVTM and CDR2 ANQGSEA. CDR3 residues: CSVTDREQETQYF. The CDR3 region has the DNA TGCAGCGTTACGGACAGGGAACAAGAGACCCAGTACTTC.

This clonotype was recorded many times. The rearrangement links TRBV29-1 to TRBJ2-5, with 9 bases fitting TRBD1. V lost 4 bases to trimming and J lost 5 bases; unmatched junction nucleotides: 5. Germline V gene data show CDR1 as SQVTM and CDR2 as ANQGSEA. The CDR3 length is 13 residues. CDR3: CSVVTGGGETQYF. CDR3 coding DNA: TGCAGCGTTGTTACAGGGGGCGGCGAGACCCAGTACTTC.

This clonotype has ten or more counts. The chain links TRBV5-1 to TRBJ1-4, with D uncertain. V lost 0 bases to trimming and J lost 0 bases, with 9 bases between them. The CDR3 sequence is 16 residues long. Germline values: CDR1 SGHRS, CDR2 YFSETQ. CDR3 sequence (DNA): TGCGCCAGCAGCTTGGTGCCGGGAGCAACTAATGAAAAACTGTTTTTT. Encoded protein: CASSLVPGATNEKLFF.

The gene calls are TRBV20-1 and TRBJ2-2; D could derive from TRBD1 or TRBD2 (5 bases each). This CDR3 contains 16 residues. Trimming removed 3 bases at V and 5 bases at J, with 19 bases between. The germline V gene has CDR1 DFQATT and CDR2 SNEGSKA (reference sequence). The CDR3 here is CSARGERTRGTGELFF. Here the CDR3 DNA reads TGCAGTGCTAGGGGGGAGAGGACAAGAGGGACCGGGGAGCTGTTTTTT.

This clonotype was counted at least ten times. This chain uses TRBV20-1 with TRBJ2-7; a possible D gene is TRBD2 (6 bases). V dropped 7 bases and J dropped 1 base, with 14 bases sitting between them. The CDR3 is 13 amino acids. CDR1 is DFQATT, CDR2 SNEGSKA, per germline (reference sequence). CDR3 region: CSVGTAFSYEQYF. CDR3 nucleotides: TGCAGTGTTGGGACTGCCTTTTCCTACGAGCAGTACTTC.

This clonotype was seen a few times. The J gene is TRBJ1-3, the V gene TRBV5-5; D gene unclear. The CDR3 is 18 amino acids. Germline CDR1 and CDR2: SGHKS and YYEKEE (reference sequence). V was clipped by 0 bases and J by 0 bases, with 16 bases between them. The CDR3 loop reads CASSLDILGSFSGNTIYF. DNA of the CDR3: TGTGCCAGCAGCTTGGACATCTTGGGGTCCTTCTCTGGAAACACCATATATTTT.

This clonotype was picked up a small number of times. V is TRBV20-1 and J is TRBJ2-1, with 10 bases aligning to TRBD2. There are 15 residues in the CDR3. The V and J ends lost 7 bases and 7 bases, in that order; junction bases with no gene match: 13. Germline V lookup: CDR1 DFQATT, CDR2 SNEGSKA (reference sequence). The CDR3: CSGGPAGGVVNEQFF. The CDR3 nucleotides read TGCAGTGGGGGGCCAGCGGGAGGGGTCGTTAATGAGCAGTTCTTC.

The chain links TRBV7-9 to TRBJ1-4; D may be TRBD1 (5 bases). The germline V and J ends were trimmed by 10 bases and 8 bases, with 14 bases remaining between them. The V gene's germline CDR1 is SEHNR and CDR2 FQNEAQ (reference sequence). CDR3 length equals 12 residues. The CDR3 DNA reads as TGTGCCACCGCGGGACGGGGGGAAAAACTGTTTTTT. As protein: CATAGRGEKLFF.

This clonotype was recorded at least ten times. Here the CDR3 reads CASSVALGQDANEQFF. CDR3 sequence (DNA): TGTGCCAGCAGCGTAGCCCTGGGACAGGACGCCAATGAGCAGTTCTTC. J is TRBJ2-1 and V is TRBV9; 8 bases line up with TRBD1. The ends lost 0 bases at V and 6 bases at J; junction bases unmatched: 8. Per the germline V gene, CDR1 is SGDLS and CDR2 is YYNGEE. This CDR3 spans 16 amino acids.

The chain joins TRBV20-1 to TRBJ1-5; 10 positions agree with TRBD1. Germline V gives CDR1 DFQATT, CDR2 SNEGSKA (reference sequence). The CDR3 spans 16 residues. Trimming cost V 3 bases and J 0 bases; bases outside gene matches: 5. CDR3 DNA sequence: TGCAGTGCTAGGGGGACAGGGGATTATAGCAATCAGCCCCAGCATTTT. Translation: CSARGTGDYSNQPQHF.

Only a few counts were recorded for this clonotype. The gene calls are TRBV7-2 and TRBJ2-4, with 13 bases aligning to TRBD2. CDR3 length: 19 amino acids. Looked up from germline, CDR1 is SGHTA and CDR2 is FQGNSA. V shed 0 bases and J 0 bases; nucleotides not matched to a gene: 5. In DNA form, the CDR3 reads TGTGCCAGCAGCTTAGCGAGACTAGCGGGAGGTATAGCCAAAAACATTCAGTACTTC. Residues: CASSLARLAGGIAKNIQYF.

The V gene is TRBV11-2, the J gene TRBJ2-1; D uncertain. Germline lookup yields CDR1 SGHAT and CDR2 FQNNGV. This CDR3 spans 13 amino acids. Trimming left V 8 bases short and J 4 bases short, with 12 bases between. CDR3 protein: CASGSARYNEQFF. The CDR3 DNA follows: TGTGCCAGCGGCAGCGCTCGATACAATGAGCAGTTCTTC.

This clonotype was seen many times. This sequence joins TRBV12-3 or TRBV12-4 and TRBJ2-3; the D is unclear. The CDR3 extends over 19 amino acids. V shed 3 bases and J shed 0 bases, with 22 bases lying between them. The CDR3, as DNA: TGTGCCAGCAGTTTGGGCACGGCCCAACTAACCTCTAGCACAGATACGCAGTATTTT. It codes for CASSLGTAQLTSSTDTQYF.

The V and J genes are TRBV7-8 and TRBJ2-3, with 12 bases fitting TRBD1. The germline CDR1 and CDR2 sequences are SGHVS and FQNEAQ. Trimming removed 1 base from V and 3 bases from J; junction bases left unmatched: 8. This CDR3 has 18 residues. In nucleotides, the CDR3 is TGTGCCAGCAGCTTAGTAGGGGGACAGGGGGCTTTAACAGATACGCAGTATTTT. It translates to CASSLVGGQGALTDTQYF.

In regard to this clonotype: A much larger clonotype is one base distant, so this may be a read error. This chain links TRBV6-1 with TRBJ2-5; D possibly uses TRBD1 or TRBD2 (5 bases each). This CDR3 has 13 residues. Germline V gene sequence: CDR1 MNHNS, CDR2 SASEGT. The V gene lost 8 bases and the J gene lost 5 bases, with 15 bases spanning the gap. The CDR3, as DNA: TGTGCCAGCGATCTGGGGACGAGGGAGACCCAGTACTTC. It yields the protein CASDLGTRETQYF.

This clonotype was recorded at least ten times. J is TRBJ1-1 and V is TRBV5-1; a possible D gene is TRBD1 (6 bases). The CDR3 has 15 amino acids. The V gene's germline CDR1 is SGHRS and CDR2 YFSETQ. Between the trimmed V and J ends, which lost 4 bases and 3 bases, there was a span of 16 bases. The CDR3, as DNA: TGCGCCAGCAGCAGAGGGGGGGGACGTTACACTGAAGCTTTCTTT. Translating gives CASSRGGGRYTEAFF.

The sample holds many counts of this clonotype. V gene TRBV10-1 combines with J gene TRBJ2-1, with 7 positions matching TRBD2. CDR1 WNHNN and CDR2 SYGVQD come from the germline V gene (reference sequence). V lost 3 bases, J lost 8 bases, and 7 bases stayed unmatched. This CDR3 spans 14 amino acids. The CDR3 here is CASSDLGLGYEQFF. The DNA for the CDR3 is TGCGCCAGCAGTGACCTCGGACTAGGGTATGAGCAGTTCTTC.

This clonotype came up a few times. J is TRBJ1-2 and V is TRBV4-3; TRBD1 agrees at 9 bases. Losses at the gene ends were 1 base for V and 4 bases for J; bases not matched to a gene: 7. CDR1 and CDR2 (germline): LGHNA, YSLEER. The CDR3 extends over 16 amino acids. The CDR3: CASSQGLTGGGYGYTF. In nucleotides, the CDR3 is TGCGCCAGCAGCCAAGGTCTAACAGGGGGCGGCTATGGCTACACCTTC.

In this sample, this clonotype turned up many times. The J gene is TRBJ2-3, the V gene TRBV7-2, with no clear D. The CDR3 has 14 amino acids. Germline V gene sequence: CDR1 SGHTA, CDR2 FQGNSA. With 5 bases removed from V and 2 bases from J, the gap between germline ends came to 11 bases. CDR3 sequence reads: CASSARPTTDTQYF. Here the CDR3 DNA reads TGTGCCAGCAGCGCCCGCCCTACCACAGATACGCAGTATTTT.

This clonotype has a count of ten or more. The chain combines TRBV5-8 with TRBJ2-3; weak D call: TRBD2 (8 bases). The CDR3 has 14 amino acids. The germline gives CDR1 SGHTS, CDR2 YDEGEE. V was cut by 0 bases and J by 11 bases, with 16 bases left in between. The CDR3 spells CASSLGRGDSMQYF. For the CDR3, the DNA is TGTGCCAGCAGCTTGGGGCGGGGGGACAGCATGCAGTATTTT.

This clonotype came up once. Mismatch with germline at one junction end may stem from a read error. The rearrangement links TRBV20-1 to TRBJ1-1, with TRBD1 as a possible D gene (5 bases). The CDR3 sequence is 15 residues long. Germline V CDR1 and CDR2: DFQATT, SNEGSKA (reference sequence). DNA of the CDR3: TGCAGTGCTAGACCTCCGGGACGCAGCAACACTGAAGCTCTCTTT. It encodes CSARPPGRSNTEALF.

As for this clonotype: This could be a read error, since a much larger clone is one nucleotide away. The CDR3 sequence: CSAATRGGGKETQYF. For the CDR3, the DNA is TGCAGTGCTGCGACCCGTGGCGGGGGAAAAGAGACCCAGTACTTC. The chain employs TRBV20-1 and TRBJ2-5, with 7 bases aligning to TRBD2. There are 15 residues in the CDR3. CDR1 and CDR2 from the germline V gene are DFQATT and SNEGSKA (reference sequence). Unmatched junction bases numbered 12, after V lost 5 bases and J lost 3 bases.

There are a few counts of this clonotype. The CDR3 is CASSLGALKETQYF. The CDR3 nucleotides are TGCGCCAGCAGCTTGGGGGCGTTGAAGGAGACCCAGTACTTC. The chain links TRBV5-1 to TRBJ2-5; D gene unclear. Germline V lookup: CDR1 SGHRS, CDR2 YFSETQ. The CDR3 loop spans 14 amino acids. V was pared by 0 bases and J by 5 bases, with 11 bases between.

Notes on this clonotype: A junction end diverges from the germline sequence, so it may reflect a read error. This sequence joins TRBV7-2 and TRBJ2-4; weak D call: TRBD2 (6 bases). The germline CDR1 and CDR2 sequences are SGHTA and FQGNSA. The CDR3 has 15 residues. CDR3 residues: CASSLALARGNIQHF. The CDR3 DNA is TGTGCCAGCAGCTTAGCGCTAGCGCGAGGTAACATTCAGCACTTC.

This clonotype was counted many times. The chain couples TRBV6-7 to TRBJ2-2; D could derive from TRBD1 or TRBD2 (6 bases each). TRBV6-7 is an open reading frame, and its role is uncertain. This CDR3 has 15 amino acids. V lost 2 bases to trimming and J lost 3 bases, with 10 bases between them. The CDR3 sequence: CASSYVGGDTGELFF. The DNA of the CDR3 is TGTGCCAGCAGTTACGTGGGGGGCGACACCGGGGAGCTGTTTTTT.

This clonotype was detected ten times or more. The chain links TRBV20-1 to TRBJ2-5; 13 nucleotides align to TRBD2. The CDR3 consists of 15 residues. Germline lookup yields CDR1 DFQATT and CDR2 SNEGSKA (reference sequence). The J segment lost 2 bases and the V segment lost 5 bases, leaving 5 bases of the junction unmatched. CDR3: CSASPTSGGQETQYF. Written as DNA, the CDR3 is TGCAGTGCTTCCCCGACTAGCGGGGGGCAAGAGACCCAGTACTTC.